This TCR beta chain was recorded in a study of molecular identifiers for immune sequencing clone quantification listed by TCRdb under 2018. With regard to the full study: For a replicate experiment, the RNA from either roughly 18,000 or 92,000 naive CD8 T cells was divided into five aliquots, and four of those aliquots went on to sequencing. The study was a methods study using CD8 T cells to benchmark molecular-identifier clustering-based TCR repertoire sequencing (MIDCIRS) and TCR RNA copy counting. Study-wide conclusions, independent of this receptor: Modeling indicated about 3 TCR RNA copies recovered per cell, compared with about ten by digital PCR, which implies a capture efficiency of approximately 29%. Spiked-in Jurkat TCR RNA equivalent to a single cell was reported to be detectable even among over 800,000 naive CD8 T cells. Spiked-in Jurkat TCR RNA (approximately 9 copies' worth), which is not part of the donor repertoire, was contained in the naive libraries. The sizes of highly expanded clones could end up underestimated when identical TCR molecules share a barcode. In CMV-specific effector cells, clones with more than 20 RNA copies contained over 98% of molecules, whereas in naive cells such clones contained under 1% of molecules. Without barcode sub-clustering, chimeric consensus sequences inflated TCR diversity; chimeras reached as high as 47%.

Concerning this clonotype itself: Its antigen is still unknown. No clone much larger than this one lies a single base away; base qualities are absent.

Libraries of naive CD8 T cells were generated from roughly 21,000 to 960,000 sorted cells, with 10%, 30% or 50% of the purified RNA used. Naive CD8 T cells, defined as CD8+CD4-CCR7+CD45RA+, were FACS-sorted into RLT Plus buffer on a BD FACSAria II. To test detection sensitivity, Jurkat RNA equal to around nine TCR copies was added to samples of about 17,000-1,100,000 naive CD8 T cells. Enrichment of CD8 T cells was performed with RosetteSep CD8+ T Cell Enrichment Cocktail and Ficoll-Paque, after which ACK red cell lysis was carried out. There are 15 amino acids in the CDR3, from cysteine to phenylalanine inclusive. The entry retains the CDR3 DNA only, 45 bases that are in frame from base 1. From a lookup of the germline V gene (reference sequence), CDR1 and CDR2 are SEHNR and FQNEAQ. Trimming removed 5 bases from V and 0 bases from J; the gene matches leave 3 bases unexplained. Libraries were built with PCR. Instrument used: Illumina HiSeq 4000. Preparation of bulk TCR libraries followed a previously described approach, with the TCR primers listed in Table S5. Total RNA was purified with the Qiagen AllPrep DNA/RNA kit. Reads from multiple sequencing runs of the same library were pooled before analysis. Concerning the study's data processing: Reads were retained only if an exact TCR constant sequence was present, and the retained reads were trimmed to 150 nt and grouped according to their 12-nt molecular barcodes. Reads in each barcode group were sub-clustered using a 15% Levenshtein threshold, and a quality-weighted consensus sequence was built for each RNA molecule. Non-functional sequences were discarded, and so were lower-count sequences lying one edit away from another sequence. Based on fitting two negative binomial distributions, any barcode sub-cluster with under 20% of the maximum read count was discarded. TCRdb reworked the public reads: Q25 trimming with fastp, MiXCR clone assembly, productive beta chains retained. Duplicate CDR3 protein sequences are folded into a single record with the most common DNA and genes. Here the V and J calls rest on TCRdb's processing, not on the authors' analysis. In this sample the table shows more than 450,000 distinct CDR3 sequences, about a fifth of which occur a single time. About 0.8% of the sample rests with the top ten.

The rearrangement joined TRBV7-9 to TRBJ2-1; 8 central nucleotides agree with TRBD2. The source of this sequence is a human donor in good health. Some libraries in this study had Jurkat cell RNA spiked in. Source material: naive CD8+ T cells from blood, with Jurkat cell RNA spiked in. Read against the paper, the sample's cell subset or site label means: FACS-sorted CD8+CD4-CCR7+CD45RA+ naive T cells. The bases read TGTGCCAGCAGCGGCAGCGGGGGCTCCTACAATGAGCAGTTCTTC. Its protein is CASSGSGGSYNEQFF. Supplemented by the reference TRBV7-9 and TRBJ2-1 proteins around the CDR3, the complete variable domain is DTGVSQNPRHKITKRGQNVTFRCDPISEHNRLYWYRQTLGQGPEFLTYFQNEAQLEKSRLLSDRFSAERPKGSFSTLEIQRTEQGDSAMYLCASSGSGGSYNEQFFGPGTRLTVL.